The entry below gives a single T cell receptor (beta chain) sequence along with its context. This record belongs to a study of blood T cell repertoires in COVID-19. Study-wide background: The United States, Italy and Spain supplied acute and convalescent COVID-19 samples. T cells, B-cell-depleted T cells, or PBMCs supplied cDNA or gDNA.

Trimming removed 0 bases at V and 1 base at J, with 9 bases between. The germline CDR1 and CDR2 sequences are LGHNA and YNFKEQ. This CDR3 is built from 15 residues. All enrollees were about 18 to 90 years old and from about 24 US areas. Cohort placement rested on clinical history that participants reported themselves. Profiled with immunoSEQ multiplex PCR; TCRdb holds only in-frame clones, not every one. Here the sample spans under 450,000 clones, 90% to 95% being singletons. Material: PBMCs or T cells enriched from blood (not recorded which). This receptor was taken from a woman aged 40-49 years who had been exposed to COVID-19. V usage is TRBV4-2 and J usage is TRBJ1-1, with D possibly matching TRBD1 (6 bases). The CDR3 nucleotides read TGTGCCAGCAGCCAAGAAGACAGGCGGAACACTGAAGCTTTCTTT. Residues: CASSQEDRRNTEAFF.